The 27 T cell receptor beta chains in this list originate from one sample, sequenced in a study of T cell repertoires in cytomegalovirus infection. TCRdb independently ran MiXCR on the reads; one entry per CDR3 protein. The data show around 300,000 distinct CDR3 sequences, 20% to 25% seen once. Antigens of these TCRs are unknown. The specimen was cultured PBMCs, collected from culture after CMV antigen stimulation. The receptors derive from a human donor in good health (CMV status not recorded). Some clones in this sample may be carry-over from other donors' samples.

The genes are TRBV7-6 and TRBJ2-3; no firm D call. Trimming took off 2 bases at V and 6 bases at J, with 6 bases between the two ends. This CDR3 is 12 amino acids long. Germline assignment: CDR1 SGHVS and CDR2 FNYEAQ. CDR3 sequence reads: CASSLTSDTQYF. DNA of the CDR3: TGTGCCAGCAGCTTAACCTCGGATACGCAGTATTTT.

This clonotype appeared many times. This chain connects TRBV12-3 or TRBV12-4 to TRBJ1-1; D ambiguous. The CDR3 consists of 13 residues. V shed 6 bases and J shed 1 base, with 9 bases lying between them. The CDR3 sequence: CASSLRGNTEAFF. As DNA, the CDR3 is TGTGCCAGCAGCTTACGGGGGAACACTGAAGCTTTCTTT.

The V call is TRBV7-9, the J call TRBJ2-1, with D perhaps TRBD2 (6 bases). The V and J ends lost 1 base and 7 bases respectively, with 11 bases between them. Germline loops: CDR1 SEHNR, CDR2 FQNEAQ (reference sequence). The CDR3 spans 14 residues. In nucleotides, the CDR3 is TGTGCCAGCAGCTTAGACCAAGGGAGGAATGAGCAGTTCTTC. Translated: CASSLDQGRNEQFF.

The chain links TRBV7-9 to TRBJ2-5; TRBD1 might be the D (6 bases). The germline CDR1 and CDR2 sequences are SEHNR and FQNEAQ (reference sequence). Trimming shortened V by 1 base and J by 5 bases, and 11 bases separated the two germline ends. CDR3 size: 14 residues. CDR3 coding DNA: TGTGCCAGCAGCTTAGGGACAGCGGAGGAGACCCAGTACTTC. Translation gives CASSLGTAEETQYF.

In its sample, this clonotype was seen a few times. The chain couples TRBV19 to TRBJ2-6, with D unresolved. CDR1 is LNHDA, CDR2 SQIVND, per germline (reference sequence). V was trimmed by 5 bases and J by 6 bases, leaving 14 bases between them. There are 15 residues in the CDR3. The CDR3 loop is CASSLTQLAANVLTF. The CDR3 nucleotides are TGTGCCAGTAGTCTGACCCAGTTGGCGGCCAACGTCCTGACTTTC.

This clonotype was observed many times. The rearrangement joins TRBV7-8 to TRBJ2-7; 7 positions match TRBD2. Looked up from germline, CDR1 is SGHVS and CDR2 is FQNEAQ. Trimming removed 3 bases from V and 4 bases from J; junction bases left unmatched: 6. There are 14 residues in the CDR3. The CDR3 is CASSFRRELYEQYF. CDR3 coding DNA: TGTGCCAGCAGCTTTCGGCGGGAGCTGTACGAGCAGTACTTC.

This clonotype was picked up a small number of times. The gene calls are TRBV11-1 and TRBJ2-1; perhaps TRBD2 as D (5 bases). V was pared by 6 bases and J by 10 bases, with 19 bases between. This CDR3 comprises 14 residues. Germline CDR1 SGHAT, CDR2 FQDESV (reference sequence). CDR3 region: CASRPSFGEREQFF. The CDR3 region has the DNA TGTGCCAGCAGACCCTCGTTCGGGGAAAGAGAGCAGTTCTTC.

A single count supports this clonotype. With a much larger clone just one base away, this may be a read error. V usage is TRBV7-2 and J usage is TRBJ2-7; TRBD1 agrees at 7 bases. The CDR3 covers 19 residues. The V segment lost 2 bases and the J segment 5 bases; nucleotides outside the gene matches: 21. In germline, CDR1 is SGHTA, CDR2 FQGNSA. CDR3 sequence (DNA): TGTGCCAGCAGCTTATCACCTATGCCTTTTGACAGGGTAACGCACGAGCAGTACTTC. It yields the protein CASSLSPMPFDRVTHEQYF. The complete variable domain, with remaining parts taken from reference TRBV7-2 and TRBJ2-7, reads GAGVSQSPSNKVTEKGKDVELRCDPISGHTALYWYRQSLGQGLEFLIYFQGNSAPDKSGLPSDRFSAERTGGSVSTLTIQRTQQEDSAVYLCASSLSPMPFDRVTHEQYFGPGTRLTVT.

The sample holds one count of this clonotype. The chain uses TRBV10-3 and TRBJ2-5; 8 bases agree with TRBD2. The germline V gene has CDR1 ENHRY and CDR2 SYGVKD. The CDR3 totals 16 residues. With 2 bases clipped from V and 1 base from J, the junction kept 6 bases outside the gene matches. The CDR3 nucleotides are TGTGCCATCAGTGAGAGGGTAGCGGGACGCCAAGAGACCCAGTACTTC. Residues: CAISERVAGRQETQYF.

This clonotype has only a few counts. This sequence joins TRBV2 and TRBJ2-3; 7 nucleotides agree with TRBD2. CDR3 size: 18 residues. CDR1 is SNHLY and CDR2 is FYNNEI in the germline V gene. V lost 0 bases, J lost 4 bases, and 13 bases stayed unmatched. The CDR3 sequence is CASSEALLAGVGADTQYF. The CDR3 DNA reads TGTGCCAGCAGTGAAGCGCTTCTGGCGGGAGTTGGCGCAGATACGCAGTATTTT.

This clonotype was picked up one time. The chain links TRBV6-5 to TRBJ2-1; D is undetermined. Germline-derived CDR1 and CDR2 are MNHEY and SVGAGI. The CDR3 consists of 17 residues. Trimming took off 0 bases at V and 4 bases at J, with 16 bases between the two ends. CDR3 DNA: TGTGCCAGCAGTTACTCGATGGGCGTCGGTCGGTACAATGAGCAGTTCTTC. Protein product: CASSYSMGVGRYNEQFF.

The sample holds many counts of this clonotype. The CDR3 coding sequence is TGTGCCAGCAGGGTGCTTTGGCCGCGGGAGAACACCGGGGAGCTGTTTTTT. Protein sequence: CASRVLWPRENTGELFF. The gene calls are TRBV12-3 or TRBV12-4 and TRBJ2-2; a weak D match, TRBD2 (6 bases). Trimming stripped 6 bases from V and 1 base from J, with 18 bases between. The CDR3 totals 17 residues.

This clonotype was found a few times. The chain employs TRBV10-3 and TRBJ1-6, with D unresolved. Germline lookup yields CDR1 ENHRY and CDR2 SYGVKD. The CDR3 totals 12 residues. Trimming removed 6 bases at V and 4 bases at J, with 4 bases between. As DNA, the CDR3 is TGTGCCATCAGGGGTTATAATTCACCCCTCCACTTT. Its translation: CAIRGYNSPLHF.

In this sample, this clonotype turned up many times. V gene TRBV7-2 combines with J gene TRBJ2-4; 9 nucleotides align to TRBD1. Germline CDR1 SGHTA, CDR2 FQGNSA. The CDR3 is 16 residues long. The V gene end was trimmed by 5 bases and the J gene end by 7 bases; junction bases not matched to a gene: 12. CDR3 sequence reads: CASSPGQGRGSNIQYF. In DNA, the CDR3 is TGTGCCAGCAGCCCTGGACAGGGGAGAGGGTCGAACATTCAGTACTTC.

This rearrangement joins TRBV12-3 or TRBV12-4 to TRBJ2-7; the D gene is possibly TRBD1 (5 bases). This CDR3 contains 12 residues. V was shortened by 6 bases and J by 6 bases, with 12 bases between the two germline ends. CDR3 amino acids: CASSQGFREQYV. CDR3 coding DNA: TGTGCCAGCAGCCAGGGTTTTCGCGAGCAGTACGTC.

This chain joins TRBV12-3 or TRBV12-4 and TRBJ2-1, with 9 bases identical to TRBD1. The trim removed 4 bases at V and 5 bases at J, leaving 9 bases unmatched. The CDR3 loop spans 16 amino acids. The CDR3 coding sequence is TGTGCCAGCAGTTCCTCCGGGACAGGGTTAGACAATGAGCAGTTCTTC. Its protein product is CASSSSGTGLDNEQFF.

This clonotype was observed a single time. This sequence joins TRBV19 and TRBJ2-1; 13 nucleotides line up with TRBD2. In germline, CDR1 is LNHDA, CDR2 SQIVND (reference sequence). V dropped 3 bases and J dropped 9; count of bases not matched to a gene: 8. There are 16 residues in the CDR3. The CDR3 here is CASSMKLAGGLGEQFF. The CDR3 DNA is TGTGCCAGTAGTATGAAACTAGCGGGAGGGCTTGGTGAGCAGTTCTTC.

The chain couples TRBV20-1 to TRBJ1-2; D is perhaps TRBD1 (5 bases). This CDR3 region has 13 residues. The V end lost 3 bases, the J end lost 4 bases, and 12 bases lay between the germline ends. The V gene's germline CDR1 is DFQATT and CDR2 SNEGSKA (reference sequence). CDR3 residues: CSARAGTVYGYTF. CDR3 sequence (DNA): TGCAGTGCTAGGGCCGGGACGGTCTATGGCTACACCTTC.

This clonotype was picked up many times. The rearrangement joins TRBV7-2 to TRBJ2-3; 7 nucleotides agree with TRBD1. This CDR3 has 15 amino acids. Germline V lookup: CDR1 SGHTA, CDR2 FQGNSA. Unmatched junction bases numbered 5, after V lost 4 bases and J lost 1 base. This chain's CDR3 is CASSSRTGRTDTQYF. The CDR3 DNA sequence: TGTGCCAGCAGCTCGAGGACAGGACGCACAGATACGCAGTATTTT. Full variable domain (missing parts from reference TRBV7-2 and TRBJ2-3): GAGVSQSPSNKVTEKGKDVELRCDPISGHTALYWYRQSLGQGLEFLIYFQGNSAPDKSGLPSDRFSAERTGGSVSTLTIQRTQQEDSAVYLCASSSRTGRTDTQYFGPGTRLTVL.

There are many counts of this clonotype. The J gene is TRBJ2-3, the V gene TRBV7-2, with 10 bases matching TRBD2. The germline gives CDR1 SGHTA, CDR2 FQGNSA. J was trimmed by 3 bases and V by 4 bases; bases with no gene match: 7. The length of the CDR3 is 16 residues. CDR3 in amino acids: CASSSPLAGRTDTQYF. DNA of the CDR3: TGTGCCAGCAGCTCACCACTAGCGGGAAGAACAGATACGCAGTATTTT.

The V call is TRBV7-9, the J call TRBJ1-5; TRBD1 is a possible D gene (5 bases). CDR3 size: 15 residues. The germline CDR1 and CDR2 sequences are SEHNR and FQNEAQ (reference sequence). Trimming removed 5 bases at V and 2 bases at J, with 13 bases between. This chain's CDR3 is CASSPGLLGNQPQHF. In DNA, the CDR3 is TGTGCCAGCAGCCCGGGGCTCCTGGGCAATCAGCCCCAGCATTTT.

In its sample, this clonotype was seen many times. The chain combines TRBV12-3 or TRBV12-4 with TRBJ1-2; tentative D call: TRBD1 (6 bases). The CDR3 spans 13 residues. With 5 bases removed from V and 7 bases from J, the gap between germline ends came to 14 bases. CDR3 bases: TGTGCCAGCAGTCGCCGGGACATGGGTGGCTACACCTTC. Encoded protein: CASSRRDMGGYTF.

This clonotype was detected a few times. J is TRBJ2-1 and V is TRBV19; TRBD2 agrees at 13 bases. Germline V lookup: CDR1 LNHDA, CDR2 SQIVND (reference sequence). The V gene end was trimmed by 6 bases and the J gene end by 8 bases; junction bases not matched to a gene: 13. This CDR3 is 17 amino acids long. The CDR3 protein is CASRSRTSGRGAHEQFF. CDR3 nucleotide sequence: TGTGCCAGTAGGTCAAGGACTAGCGGGAGAGGAGCTCATGAGCAGTTCTTC.

By proportion, this clonotype is medium-sized. V gene TRBV7-6 combines with J gene TRBJ1-1; no clear D. The V end was cut by 5 bases, the J end by 1 base, with 5 bases between. The CDR3 is 12 amino acids. Germline CDR1 reads SGHVS; CDR2 reads FNYEAQ. CDR3 nucleotide sequence: TGTGCCAGCAGCGGGCAGAACACTGAAGCTTTCTTT. Translated, it gives CASSGQNTEAFF.

This clonotype was counted at least ten times. The genes are TRBV7-9 and TRBJ1-1; D unresolved. The CDR3 totals 11 residues. Trimming pared 5 bases from V and 2 bases from J, leaving 3 bases between. CDR1 is SEHNR and CDR2 is FQNEAQ in the germline V gene (reference sequence). CDR3 loop: CASSLNTEAFF. CDR3 DNA: TGTGCCAGCAGCCTAAACACTGAAGCTTTCTTT.

This clonotype was seen a handful of times. The chain links TRBV6-2 or TRBV6-3 to TRBJ1-5; tentatively, D is TRBD1 (6 bases). This CDR3 has 16 residues. The germline V and J ends were trimmed by 6 bases and 7 bases, with 22 bases remaining between them. Looked up from germline, CDR1 is MNHEY and CDR2 is SVGEGT. CDR3 region: CASRNHRDIGDQPQHF. The CDR3 nucleotides are TGTGCCAGCAGGAACCACCGGGACATCGGAGACCAGCCCCAGCATTTT.

The chain links TRBV20-1 to TRBJ2-3; 8 bases align to TRBD2. CDR1 is DFQATT, CDR2 SNEGSKA, per germline (reference sequence). The CDR3 extends over 14 amino acids. Unmatched junction bases numbered 8, after V lost 5 bases and J lost 4 bases. The CDR3 DNA is TGCAGTGCTGGGACGCGGACTAGCCCAGATACGCAGTATTTT. Translation gives CSAGTRTSPDTQYF.